This T cell receptor (beta chain) appears in the sequencing data of a study of molecular identifiers for immune sequencing clone quantification. In the sort, naive CD8 T cells were defined as CD8+CD4-CCR7+CD45RA+. This clonotype was recorded many times. TCRdb re-analysed the PCR reads in MiXCR, keeping a single row per CDR3 protein. The data contain about 510,000 distinct CDR3 sequences, roughly 23% of them singletons. The V gene end was trimmed by 2 bases and the J gene end by 6 bases; junction bases not matched to a gene: 9. The CDR3 is 16 residues long. Germline V gene lookup returns CDR1 MNHEY and CDR2 SVGAGI.

Sequencing input: naive CD8+ T cells from blood, with Jurkat cell RNA spiked in. Subset meaning: FACS-sorted CD8+CD4-CCR7+CD45RA+ naive T cells. This receptor was obtained from a human donor in good health. Some libraries in this study had Jurkat cell RNA spiked in. The chain is built from TRBV6-5 and TRBJ2-2, with TRBD1 identical over 7 bases. Here the CDR3 reads CASSYHSTGVAGELFF. The CDR3 nucleotides are TGTGCCAGCAGTTACCACAGTACAGGGGTGGCCGGGGAGCTGTTTTTT.